This TCR beta chain came from a study of T-cell memory formation after mild COVID-19. Study summary: Clusters were largely donor specific.

Of note for this clonotype: As yet, its antigen is unknown.

Whole-study findings and limits: Later expanders leaned CD4+, whereas day 15 to 85 contracting clones were balanced CD4/CD8.

With V trimmed by 0 bases and J by 7 bases, 5 bases remained unmatched. In germline, CDR1 is SGHTA, CDR2 FQGNSA. This CDR3 is 14 amino acids long. TCRdb re-called the 5' RACE reads through MiXCR, storing one row per CDR3 protein. The sample includes around 390,000 distinct CDR3 sequences, roughly 15% seen only once; the top ten take under 25%. The source of this sequence is a young man who had mild COVID-19 (a few samples of this study predate the infection). Cell type and time point are not known. The material sequenced was PBMCs or a T cell subset sorted from them (not recorded which). This chain joins TRBV7-2 and TRBJ1-2, with 7 bases lining up with TRBD1. CDR3 DNA: TGTGCCAGCAGCTTAGCCTCGTCAGGGGGTGGCTACACCTTC. It encodes CASSLASSGGGYTF.